A single sample gave rise to the 32 T cell receptor beta chains below, sequenced in a study of cytomegalovirus exposure and HLA in healthy donors. A multiplex PCR was run with 60 Vbeta primers and 13 Jbeta primers. The repertoire was sequenced with immunoSEQ multiplex PCR; TCRdb's copy has only in-frame clones and lacks some. This sample yields more than 200,000 clones, of which about 81% are seen a single time; approximately 5.7% belongs to the top ten. The sequenced sample was PBMCs. The origin of the receptors is a man in his forties in good health and CMV-seropositive.

The chain couples TRBV19 to TRBJ1-2, with a tentative D call TRBD1 (5 bases). The CDR3 runs 11 residues. In germline, CDR1 is LNHDA, CDR2 SQIVND (reference sequence). Trimming pared 5 bases from V and 7 bases from J, leaving 8 bases between. The CDR3 protein is CASSPGGGYTF. The CDR3 region has the DNA TGTGCCAGTAGTCCCGGGGGTGGCTACACCTTC.

V gene TRBV29-1 combines with J gene TRBJ1-1; 7 nucleotides line up with TRBD1. Germline V gives CDR1 SQVTM, CDR2 ANQGSEA. CDR3 length: 13 amino acids. V was pared by 6 bases and J by 2 bases, with 6 bases of the junction left unmatched. CDR3 coding DNA: TGCAGCGTCGGATCAGGGGGTAACACTGAAGCTTTCTTT. It is translated as CSVGSGGNTEAFF.

The chain employs TRBV6-5 and TRBJ1-1, with unresolved D. The length of the CDR3 is 16 residues. Germline V gives CDR1 MNHEY, CDR2 SVGAGI. With 2 bases removed from V and 1 base from J, the gap between germline ends came to 14 bases. The CDR3 region has the DNA TGTGCCAGCAGTTACACAAGCCGAGGGAGGAACACTGAAGCTTTCTTT. Translated: CASSYTSRGRNTEAFF.

The chain combines TRBV2 with TRBJ2-3; 8 bases fit TRBD1. The junction had 5 bases not matched to a gene; V was cut back by 7 bases and J by 2 bases. In germline, CDR1 is SNHLY, CDR2 FYNNEI. This CDR3 region has 14 residues. The chain's CDR3 is CASTEDRDTDTQYF. CDR3 nucleotide sequence: TGTGCCAGCACCGAGGACAGGGACACAGATACGCAGTATTTT.

This clone was observed a few times. One end of the junction is discordant with germline, which a read error may explain. The chain links TRBV7-7 to TRBJ2-1; D call uncertain. Germline CDR1 reads SSHAT; CDR2 reads FNYEAQ (reference sequence). CDR3 size: 13 residues. The chain's CDR3 is CASSSSSYNEQFF. The CDR3 nucleotides read TGTGCTAGCAGTTCTAGTTCCTACAATGAGCAGTTCTTC.

The rearrangement uses TRBV4-1 and TRBJ2-7; TRBD2 matches at 10 bases. CDR3 size: 14 residues. J gave up 6 bases and V 1 base, and 3 bases lay outside the gene matches. CDR1 and CDR2 (germline): MGHRA, YSYEKL. The CDR3 DNA sequence: TGCGCCAGCAGCCAAGCGGGACTAGCGAGCGAGCAGTACGTC. This sequence encodes CASSQAGLASEQYV.

The chain joins TRBV9 to TRBJ2-3; D might be TRBD2 (5 bases). Germline values: CDR1 SGDLS, CDR2 YYNGEE. This CDR3 contains 13 residues. Trimming left V 3 bases short and J 2 bases short, with 7 bases between. The CDR3 reads CASSDGITDTQYF. The CDR3 nucleotides read TGTGCCAGCAGCGACGGGATCACAGATACGCAGTATTTT.

The count of this clone is one. Other DNA sequences in the same sample also yield this CDR3. The chain links TRBV9 to TRBJ1-5, with a weak D call TRBD1 (6 bases). Trimming cost V 0 bases and J 4 bases, with 8 bases left between them. The CDR3 is made up of 14 amino acids. Per the germline V gene, CDR1 is SGDLS and CDR2 is YYNGEE. Here the CDR3 reads CASSVGTGNQPQHF. CDR3 sequence (DNA): TGTGCCAGCAGCGTAGGCACAGGGAATCAGCCCCAGCATTTT.

The gene calls are TRBV9 and TRBJ1-2, with a tentative D call TRBD1 (6 bases). Germline values: CDR1 SGDLS, CDR2 YYNGEE. Trimming removed 0 bases from V and 7 bases from J, with 16 bases in between. The length of the CDR3 is 15 residues. CDR3 protein: CASSVAGRGSAGYTF. CDR3 bases: TGTGCCAGCAGCGTAGCGGGCAGGGGTTCGGCTGGCTACACCTTC.

The V call is TRBV4-1, the J call TRBJ2-7; D perhaps matches TRBD1 (6 bases). The CDR3 consists of 13 residues. Per germline, CDR1 MGHRA and CDR2 YSYEKL. V gave up 3 bases and J gave up 6 bases, with 12 bases separating them. CDR3 in DNA: TGCGCCAGCAGCCACACTACAGGGCGCGAGCAGTACGTC. Its translation is CASSHTTGREQYV.

V gene TRBV5-1 combines with J gene TRBJ2-5; the D is unclear. CDR1 and CDR2 (germline): SGHRS, YFSETQ. The CDR3 sequence is 13 residues long. The V end lost 0 bases, the J end lost 3 bases, and 6 bases lay between the germline ends. CDR3 sequence (DNA): TGCGCCAGCAGCTTGGCCGAGAAAGAGACCCAGTACTTC. Translated, it gives CASSLAEKETQYF.

The rearrangement links TRBV5-1 to TRBJ2-1; 8 positions match TRBD2. V trimming: 0 bases; J trimming: 1 base; junction bases outside the gene matches: 6. The CDR3 runs to 17 residues. Germline CDR1 SGHRS, CDR2 YFSETQ. The CDR3 DNA follows: TGCGCCAGCAGCTTGGGCAGCGGGAGCGGATCCTACAATGAGCAGTTCTTC. It specifies CASSLGSGSGSYNEQFF.

This chain links TRBV19 with TRBJ2-5, with D possibly being TRBD2 (5 bases). Germline V gene sequence: CDR1 LNHDA, CDR2 SQIVND (reference sequence). Trimming cost V 3 bases and J 5 bases, with 25 bases left between them. This CDR3 has 18 amino acids. The CDR3 reads CASSIGSNSLTSRETQYF. The CDR3 region has the DNA TGTGCCAGTAGTATTGGGAGTAACAGTCTGACCTCTCGGGAGACCCAGTACTTC. The variable domain in full, with the rest retrieved from reference TRBV19 and TRBJ2-5, is DGGITQSPKYLFRKEGQNVTLSCEQNLNHDAMYWYRQDPGQGLRLIYYSQIVNDFQKGDIAEGYSVSREKKESFPLTVTSAQKNPTAFYLCASSIGSNSLTSRETQYFGPGTRLLVL.

The rearrangement uses TRBV5-6 and TRBJ1-4; D uncertain. Between the trimmed V and J ends, which lost 0 bases and 8 bases, there was a span of 11 bases. CDR3 length: 14 residues. Germline CDR1 is SGHDT and CDR2 is YYEEEE. The CDR3 sequence is CASSLEAGFEKLFF. The CDR3 DNA reads TGTGCCAGCAGCTTGGAAGCGGGTTTCGAAAAACTGTTTTTT.

The chain is built from TRBV4-1 and TRBJ1-1, with 8 bases that match TRBD1. Germline V CDR1 and CDR2: MGHRA, YSYEKL. This CDR3 region has 18 residues. V was clipped by 4 bases and J by 4 bases; unmatched bases: 17. The CDR3, as DNA: TGCGCCAGCAGCCGAGATTGGGGGACAGGAGTAGGGTCCACTGAAGCTTTCTTT. As protein: CASSRDWGTGVGSTEAFF.

The chain carries TRBV5-1 and TRBJ2-2, with D possibly being TRBD2 (6 bases). From germline, CDR1 is SGHRS and CDR2 YFSETQ. Trimming left V 0 bases short and J 5 bases short, with 11 bases between. The CDR3 runs to 15 residues. The CDR3 loop is CASSLGLGRTGELFF. Written as DNA, the CDR3 is TGCGCCAGCAGCTTGGGCCTGGGGAGGACCGGGGAGCTGTTTTTT.

The chain employs TRBV5-1 and TRBJ2-7; the D is unclear. The ends were cut back, 4 bases at V and 4 bases at J, with 9 bases in the middle. From germline, CDR1 is SGHRS and CDR2 YFSETQ. The CDR3 totals 12 residues. CDR3 nucleotide sequence: TGCGCCAGCAGCCCCCAGGCATACGAGCAGTACGTC. Translating gives CASSPQAYEQYV.

This chain connects TRBV4-1 to TRBJ2-1, with D possibly TRBD2 on 6 matching bases. The germline V gene encodes CDR1 MGHRA and CDR2 YSYEKL. Trimming took off 0 bases at V and 8 bases at J, with 23 bases between the two ends. The CDR3 length is 18 residues. The DNA for the CDR3 is TGCGCCAGCAGCCAAGATCTTTCCGGGAGCCCCCCTATTTATGAGCAGTTCTTC. Translating it yields CASSQDLSGSPPIYEQFF.

This clone was picked up a small number of times. This sequence joins TRBV2 and TRBJ1-1; no reliable D call. Germline V gives CDR1 SNHLY, CDR2 FYNNEI. Trimming pared 0 bases from V and 1 base from J, leaving 9 bases between. This CDR3 comprises 15 residues. The CDR3 loop is CASSEAAGRNTEAFF. The CDR3 bases are TGTGCCAGCAGTGAAGCAGCCGGGAGGAACACTGAAGCTTTCTTT.

This rearrangement joins TRBV27 to TRBJ2-3; 7 positions match TRBD2. CDR1 is MNHEY and CDR2 is SMNVEV in the germline V gene (reference sequence). The trim removed 6 bases at V and 1 base at J, leaving 7 bases unmatched. This CDR3 has 15 amino acids. The chain's CDR3 is CASSLGAGRTDTQYF. Written as DNA, the CDR3 is TGTGCCAGCAGCTTGGGAGCGGGACGCACAGATACGCAGTATTTT.

V gene TRBV7-2 combines with J gene TRBJ1-4, with a tentative D call TRBD1 (5 bases). Germline values: CDR1 SGHTA, CDR2 FQGNSA. This CDR3 is 15 amino acids long. Trimming took off 4 bases at V and 4 bases at J, with 13 bases between the two ends. The CDR3 here is CASSSPGLFNEKLFF. The DNA of the CDR3 is TGTGCCAGCAGCTCTCCGGGACTTTTTAATGAAAAACTGTTTTTT. The variable domain in full, completed from reference TRBV7-2 and TRBJ1-4, reads GAGVSQSPSNKVTEKGKDVELRCDPISGHTALYWYRQSLGQGLEFLIYFQGNSAPDKSGLPSDRFSAERTGGSVSTLTIQRTQQEDSAVYLCASSSPGLFNEKLFFGSGTQLSVL.

As for this clone: An end of the junction differs from the germline gene, which may be a read error. This rearrangement joins TRBV6-1 to TRBJ1-1; D perhaps matches TRBD1 (5 bases). Germline V gene lookup returns CDR1 MNHNS and CDR2 SASEGT. The CDR3 spans 14 residues. The CDR3 sequence is CVSSVSGAYTEAFF. The CDR3 coding sequence is TGTGTCAGCAGTGTCAGCGGGGCATACACTGAAGCTTTCTTT.

V gene TRBV30 combines with J gene TRBJ2-5, with 11 bases lining up with TRBD2. The CDR3 is 15 residues long. Germline V CDR1 and CDR2: GTSNPN, SVGIG (reference sequence). V shed 2 bases, J shed 4 bases, and the junction held 6 bases outside the gene matches. In DNA form, the CDR3 reads TGTGCCTGGAGTACTTTAGCGGGAGGGACAGAGACCCAGTACTTC. Protein sequence: CAWSTLAGGTETQYF. The full variable domain, rest sourced from reference TRBV30 and TRBJ2-5, is SQTIHQWPATLVQPVGSPLSLECTVEGTSNPNLYWYRQAAGRGLQLLFYSVGIGQISSEVPQNLSASRPQDRQFILSSKKLLLSDSGFYLCAWSTLAGGTETQYFGPGTRLLVL.

The gene calls are TRBV15 and TRBJ2-7, with TRBD1 matching over 8 bases. Germline V CDR1 and CDR2: LNHNV, YYDKDF (reference sequence). The CDR3 is 14 amino acids. The trim removed 1 base at V and 2 bases at J, leaving 1 base unmatched. This chain's CDR3 is CATSRGGQAYEQYF. Written as DNA, the CDR3 is TGTGCCACCAGCAGAGGGGGACAGGCCTACGAGCAGTACTTC. The full variable domain, in which reference TRBV15 and TRBJ2-7 provide the parts outside the CDR3, is DAMVIQNPRYQVTQFGKPVTLSCSQTLNHNVMYWYQQKSSQAPKLLFHYYDKDFNNEADTPDNFQSRRPNTSFCFLDIRSPGLGDTAMYLCATSRGGQAYEQYFGPGTRLTVT.

This chain joins TRBV5-1 and TRBJ2-2, with D perhaps TRBD1 (5 bases). The V gene lost 0 bases and the J gene lost 6 bases, with 12 bases spanning the gap. The CDR3 covers 15 residues. Germline-derived CDR1 and CDR2 are SGHRS and YFSETQ. The chain's CDR3 is CASSLEGNLSGELFF. CDR3 sequence (DNA): TGCGCCAGCAGCTTGGAGGGGAACTTGTCCGGGGAGCTGTTTTTT.

The chain employs TRBV4-1 and TRBJ1-2, with TRBD1 matching over 8 bases. This CDR3 contains 16 residues. After removal of 1 base from V and 1 base from J, the junction contained 5 bases not matched to a gene. Germline V CDR1 and CDR2: MGHRA, YSYEKL. As DNA, the CDR3 is TGCGCCAGCAGCCAAGCACAGGGGGTGCTTAACTATGGCTACACCTTC. This encodes CASSQAQGVLNYGYTF.

This chain joins TRBV6-5 and TRBJ2-7; the match to TRBD2 covers 11 bases. V lost 6 bases to trimming and J lost 0 bases; unmatched junction nucleotides: 4. The CDR3 is made up of 15 amino acids. CDR1 and CDR2 (germline): MNHEY, SVGAGI. The CDR3 is CASRYTSGGSYEQYF. The CDR3 coding sequence is TGTGCCAGCAGATACACTAGCGGGGGCTCCTACGAGCAGTACTTC.

This chain links TRBV5-6 with TRBJ2-6; D ambiguous. The CDR3 is made up of 15 amino acids. The V end lost 4 bases, the J end lost 0 bases, and 8 bases lay between the germline ends. The V gene's germline CDR1 is SGHDT and CDR2 YYEEEE. CDR3 region: CASSVRSSGANVLTF. The CDR3 DNA sequence: TGTGCCAGCAGCGTAAGGAGCTCTGGGGCCAACGTCCTGACTTTC.

The CDR3 protein is CASSPQEGRNYGYTF. In DNA, the CDR3 is TGCGCCAGCAGCCCCCAGGAGGGGAGAAACTATGGCTACACCTTC. The J gene is TRBJ1-2, the V gene TRBV5-1, with a tentative D call TRBD1 (5 bases). V was shortened by 4 bases and J by 2 bases, with 15 bases between the two germline ends. Germline V lookup: CDR1 SGHRS, CDR2 YFSETQ. This CDR3 has 15 residues.

This sequence joins TRBV6-5 and TRBJ1-1, with TRBD1 identical over 10 bases. CDR1 and CDR2 (germline): MNHEY, SVGAGI. Trimming at V came to 7 bases and at J to 7 bases, leaving 6 bases not matched to a gene. This CDR3 region has 13 residues. CDR3 residues: CASTPGTGVEAFF. The CDR3 coding sequence is TGTGCCAGCACCCCCGGGACAGGGGTTGAAGCTTTCTTT.

V gene TRBV7-9 combines with J gene TRBJ2-1; 7 bases are a match to TRBD2. CDR3 length: 15 residues. Germline V gene sequence: CDR1 SEHNR, CDR2 FQNEAQ (reference sequence). The trim removed 5 bases at V and 0 bases at J, leaving 4 bases unmatched. In nucleotides, the CDR3 is TGTGCCAGCAGCCCCGGGGGGAGCTCCTACAATGAGCAGTTCTTC. It codes for CASSPGGSSYNEQFF.

This clone was seen just once. The V gene is TRBV14, the J gene TRBJ2-7; a weak D match, TRBD2 (6 bases). The CDR3 length is 14 residues. The germline CDR1 and CDR2 sequences are SGHDN and FVKESK. Trimming left V 0 bases short and J 3 bases short, with 9 bases between. The CDR3 spells CASSQDGGIYEQYF. CDR3 nucleotides: TGTGCCAGCAGCCAAGACGGAGGGATCTACGAGCAGTACTTC.